The source of this T cell receptor (beta chain) is a study of early T cells in non-severe SARS-CoV-2 infection. MiXCR was run by TCRdb on the 5' RACE reads, yielding one entry per CDR3 protein. In the table there are about 70,000 distinct CDR3 sequences, more than 12% of which are singletons. This clonotype was observed many times. Germline loops: CDR1 SGHKS, CDR2 YYEKEE (reference sequence). CDR3 length: 14 amino acids. V was shortened by 3 bases and J by 4 bases, with 14 bases between the two germline ends. This chain uses TRBV5-5 with TRBJ2-7; D gene unclear. The TCR comes from an adult who was a healthcare worker with PCR-confirmed SARS-CoV-2 infection or an uninfected control (not recorded which). The sequences come from whole blood, collected at baseline. CDR3 in amino acids: CASSWTDKGYEQYF. The CDR3 DNA reads as TGTGCCAGCAGCTGGACGGATAAAGGATACGAGCAGTACTTC.